Listed below are T cell receptor beta chains from one sample, sequenced in a study of T cells in Graves' hyperthyroidism and ophthalmopathy. TCRdb re-analysed the multiplex PCR reads in MiXCR, keeping a single row per CDR3 protein. The data contain approximately 330,000 distinct CDR3 sequences, roughly 13% of them singletons. Sequenced material: blood. The origin of the receptors is a woman aged 40 to 50 with Graves' ophthalmopathy. The CDR3 runs from the conserved cysteine through the conserved F or W. A D gene is named only where the DNA matches it firmly. Size tells how often a clone was seen (once, few, many) or the class of an expanded clone, and some rows leave it out.

v_gene	j_gene	abundance	d_gene	CDR3aa	CDR3nt
TRBV20-1	TRBJ1-4	.	.	CSAPGGLGHEKLFF	TGCAGTGCGCCCGGGGGGCTAGGCCACGAAAAACTGTTTTTT
TRBV7-9	TRBJ2-1	.	TRBD1	CASSLTGGSYNEQFF	TGTGCCAGCAGCTTAACAGGGGGCTCCTACAATGAGCAGTTCTTC
TRBV3-1	TRBJ1-2	.	.	CASSQDRWRDRRGGYTF	TGTGCCAGCAGCCAAGATCGATGGAGGGATCGTCGAGGTGGCTACACCTTC
TRBV28	TRBJ2-3	many	TRBD2	CASSFELLAGVTADTQYF	TGTGCCAGCAGTTTCGAGTTACTAGCGGGAGTAACTGCAGATACGCAGTATTTT
TRBV5-1	TRBJ1-2	few	.	CASSLDSHYGYTF	TGCGCCAGCAGCTTGGACAGTCACTATGGCTACACCTTC
TRBV5-1	TRBJ2-2	.	.	CASSWPWTENTGELFF	TGCGCCAGCAGCTGGCCCTGGACAGAAAACACCGGGGAGCTGTTTTTT
TRBV24-1	TRBJ2-3	many	.	CATSSLGYTQYF	TGTGCCACCAGCTCCCTCGGGTATACGCAGTATTTT
TRBV7-2	TRBJ2-5	few	.	CASSLERNYRQTQYF	TGTGCCAGCAGCTTAGAGCGGAATTACCGACAGACCCAGTACTTC
TRBV12-3/TRBV12-4	TRBJ1-1	many	.	CASTQKRTNAEAFF	TGTGCCAGCACCCAAAAAAGGACGAACGCTGAAGCTTTCTTT
TRBV7-2	TRBJ2-2	many	TRBD1	CASSLFNTGGTGELFF	TGTGCCAGCAGCTTATTCAACACAGGGGGCACCGGGGAGCTGTTTTTT
TRBV5-1	TRBJ1-2	.	TRBD1	CASSLARTGGFDGYTF	TGCGCCAGCAGCTTGGCCCGGACAGGGGGCTTTGATGGCTACACCTTC
TRBV6-1	TRBJ2-3	many	.	CATWGTSTDTQYF	TGTGCCACCTGGGGGACAAGCACAGATACGCAGTATTTT
TRBV19	TRBJ1-2	few	.	CASSIVGNNYGYTF	TGTGCCAGTAGTATAGTGGGAAACAACTATGGCTACACCTTC
TRBV3-1	TRBJ1-2	few	TRBD1	CASSSPSRTGLYGYTF	TGTGCCAGCAGCTCTCCCTCCCGGACAGGCCTCTATGGCTACACCTTC
TRBV5-1	TRBJ2-7	.	.	CASSKDPRGPYEQYF	TGCGCCAGCAGCAAGGATCCTCGGGGCCCCTACGAGCAGTACTTC
TRBV7-9	TRBJ2-7	few	TRBD1	CASSLRTGEHEQYF	TGTGCCAGCAGCTTACGGACAGGGGAACACGAGCAGTACTTC
TRBV11-2	TRBJ1-3	many	.	CASSYKDGNSGNTIYF	TGTGCCAGCAGCTACAAGGACGGTAACTCTGGAAACACCATATATTTT
TRBV12-3/TRBV12-4	TRBJ1-6	many	.	CASSLEGDNSPLHF	TGTGCCAGCAGTTTGGAGGGGGACAATTCACCCCTCCACTTT
TRBV19	TRBJ1-2	few	.	CASSIAAGPKVHGYTF	TGTGCCAGTAGTATAGCCGCGGGCCCTAAAGTCCATGGCTACACCTTC
TRBV20-1	TRBJ2-2	.	TRBD1	CSARGQGIGSNTGELFF	TGCAGTGCTAGAGGACAGGGGATAGGATCGAACACCGGGGAGCTGTTTTTT
TRBV12-3/TRBV12-4	TRBJ2-2	many	.	CASRKGNTGELFF	TGTGCCAGCAGGAAGGGGAACACCGGGGAGCTGTTTTTT
TRBV4-1	TRBJ2-7	few	.	CASSQDRKVQQYF	TGCGCCAGCAGCCAAGATCGGAAGGTCCAGCAGTACTTC
TRBV5-6	TRBJ1-6	.	.	CASSFRRVPQNSPLHF	TGTGCCAGCAGCTTTCGCCGGGTACCTCAAAATTCACCCCTCCACTTT
TRBV7-7	TRBJ2-1	.	.	CASSPGLRHEQFF	TGTGCTAGCAGCCCGGGCCTACGGCATGAGCAGTTCTTC
TRBV5-1	TRBJ1-6	few	.	CASSLVPASPLHF	TGCGCCAGCAGCTTGGTGCCAGCTTCACCCCTCCACTTT
TRBV6-5	TRBJ2-7	many	.	CASSYSSPLYEQYF	TGTGCCAGCAGTTACAGCTCCCCTCTCTACGAGCAGTACTTC
TRBV27	TRBJ2-3	many	.	CASSLAFRGTSTDTQYF	TGTGCCAGCAGTTTAGCTTTCCGGGGTACTAGCACAGATACGCAGTATTTT
TRBV12-3/TRBV12-4	TRBJ2-3	many	.	CASSDHWVDTQYF	TGTGCCAGCAGTGACCACTGGGTAGATACGCAGTATTTT
TRBV12-3/TRBV12-4	TRBJ1-5	many	.	CASSLDRWGPQHF	TGTGCCAGCAGTTTAGACCGCTGGGGGCCCCAGCATTTT
TRBV7-2	TRBJ2-1	many	TRBD1	CASSRDRGALDEQFF	TGTGCCAGCAGCAGAGACAGGGGCGCCCTCGATGAGCAGTTCTTC
TRBV12-3/TRBV12-4	TRBJ1-6	.	.	CASRQRVVNSPLHF	TGTGCCAGCAGGCAGAGAGTCGTTAATTCACCCCTCCACTTT
TRBV28	TRBJ2-7	many	.	CASSLKSGLTYEQYF	TGTGCCAGCAGTTTAAAAAGCGGACTTACCTACGAGCAGTACTTC
TRBV2	TRBJ2-7	many	.	CASSSSLRAQYF	TGTGCCAGCAGTTCAAGCCTGAGGGCGCAGTACTTC
TRBV5-8	TRBJ1-2	.	.	CASKTQGPGGYTF	TGTGCCAGCAAAACTCAGGGGCCTGGTGGCTACACCTTC
TRBV11-2	TRBJ2-1	many	.	CASSLFGRGVMHEQFF	TGTGCCAGCAGCTTATTTGGCAGGGGCGTTATGCATGAGCAGTTCTTC
TRBV9	TRBJ2-3	many	.	CASSIGPTDTQYF	TGTGCCAGCAGCATTGGACCTACAGATACGCAGTATTTT
TRBV6-1	TRBJ2-1	many	TRBD2	CASSERALAGPTYNEQFF	TGTGCCAGCAGTGAGAGAGCCCTAGCGGGGCCTACCTACAATGAGCAGTTCTTC
TRBV20-1	TRBJ1-1	many	.	CSAPSPARDTEAFF	TGCAGTGCTCCCTCCCCCGCCCGGGACACTGAAGCTTTCTTT
TRBV5-1	TRBJ1-4	few	.	CASSLEGVKEKLFF	TGCGCCAGCAGCTTGGAGGGGGTTAAGGAAAAACTGTTTTTT
TRBV28	TRBJ1-1	many	.	CASSYTEAFF	TGTGCCAGCAGTTACACTGAAGCTTTCTTT
TRBV20-1	TRBJ2-1	few	.	CSARILGSSYNEQFF	TGCAGTGCTCGAATACTGGGGAGCTCCTACAATGAGCAGTTCTTC
TRBV20-1	TRBJ1-1	many	.	CSARGGNTEAFF	TGCAGTGCTAGGGGGGGGAACACTGAAGCTTTCTTT
TRBV27	TRBJ2-7	many	TRBD2	CASSSQTGTSGRLREPYEQYF	TGTGCCAGCAGTTCCCAAACCGGGACTAGCGGGAGATTACGAGAGCCCTACGAGCAGTACTTC
TRBV4-2	TRBJ1-2	.	.	CASSVPPGHTGYTF	TGTGCCAGCAGCGTCCCCCCGGGACACACTGGCTACACCTTC
TRBV4-2	TRBJ2-5	.	TRBD2	CASSQKTSGRAQETQYF	TGTGCCAGCAGCCAAAAAACTAGCGGGAGGGCCCAGGAGACCCAGTACTTC
TRBV6-6	TRBJ2-2	.	TRBD2	CASSYDGGSTGELFF	TGTGCCAGCAGTTACGACGGGGGGAGCACCGGGGAGCTGTTTTTT
TRBV19	TRBJ2-1	many	.	CASTGSSYNEQFF	TGTGCCAGTACCGGGAGCTCCTACAATGAGCAGTTCTTC
TRBV10-1	TRBJ2-6	few	.	CASSESRPGSRRRDSGANVLTF	TGCGCCAGCAGTGAGTCTAGGCCAGGGAGCCGCCGAAGGGACTCTGGGGCCAACGTCCTGACTTTC
TRBV24-1	TRBJ2-3	many	.	CATSPRFTDTQYF	TGTGCCACCAGCCCGAGATTCACAGATACGCAGTATTTT